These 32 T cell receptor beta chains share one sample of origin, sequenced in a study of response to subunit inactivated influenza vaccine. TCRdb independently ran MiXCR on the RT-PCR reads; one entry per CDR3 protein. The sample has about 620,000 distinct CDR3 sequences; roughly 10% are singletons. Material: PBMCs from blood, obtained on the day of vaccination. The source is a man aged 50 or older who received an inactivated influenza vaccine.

The CDR3 region is CASSLETSGSSSYNEQFF. CDR3 nucleotide sequence: TGTGCCAGCAGTCTTGAGACTAGCGGGAGTTCCTCCTACAATGAGCAGTTCTTC. The chain employs TRBV28 and TRBJ2-1, with 12 positions matching TRBD2. The CDR3 is 18 residues long. Germline CDR1 is MDHEN and CDR2 is SYDVKM. V lost 5 bases to trimming and J lost 0 bases; unmatched junction nucleotides: 8.

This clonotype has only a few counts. The CDR3 spells CASGPGLAKDTQYF. CDR3 nucleotide sequence: TGTGCCAGCGGACCGGGACTAGCGAAAGATACGCAGTATTTT. This chain joins TRBV12-3 or TRBV12-4 and TRBJ2-3; TRBD2 matches 10 bases. The CDR3 is 14 residues long. V was clipped by 8 bases and J by 5 bases; unmatched bases: 7.

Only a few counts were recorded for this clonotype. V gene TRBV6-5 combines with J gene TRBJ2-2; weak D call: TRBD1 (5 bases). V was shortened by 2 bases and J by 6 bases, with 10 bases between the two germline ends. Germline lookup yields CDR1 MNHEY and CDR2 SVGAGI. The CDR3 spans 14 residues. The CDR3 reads CASSYRGVSGELFF. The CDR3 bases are TGTGCCAGCAGTTACAGGGGCGTATCCGGGGAGCTGTTTTTT.

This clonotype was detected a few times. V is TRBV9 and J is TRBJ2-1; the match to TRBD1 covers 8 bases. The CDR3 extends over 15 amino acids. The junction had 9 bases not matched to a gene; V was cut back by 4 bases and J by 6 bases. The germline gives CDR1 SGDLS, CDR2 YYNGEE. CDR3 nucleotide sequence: TGTGCCAGCAGCACAGGACAGGGTCGGAGCAATGAGCAGTTCTTC. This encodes CASSTGQGRSNEQFF.

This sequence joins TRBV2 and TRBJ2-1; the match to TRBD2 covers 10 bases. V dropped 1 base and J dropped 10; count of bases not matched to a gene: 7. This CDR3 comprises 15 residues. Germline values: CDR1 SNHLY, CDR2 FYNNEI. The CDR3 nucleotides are TGTGCCAGCAGTGAAGTGCCTAGCGGGAGAGGGGAGCAGTTCTTC. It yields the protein CASSEVPSGRGEQFF.

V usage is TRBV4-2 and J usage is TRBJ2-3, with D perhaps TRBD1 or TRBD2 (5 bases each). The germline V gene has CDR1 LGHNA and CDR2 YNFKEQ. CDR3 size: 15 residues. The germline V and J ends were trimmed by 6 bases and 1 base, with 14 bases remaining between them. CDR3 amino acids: CASRKRGAGTDTQYF. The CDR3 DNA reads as TGTGCCAGCAGAAAAAGGGGAGCGGGCACAGATACGCAGTATTTT.

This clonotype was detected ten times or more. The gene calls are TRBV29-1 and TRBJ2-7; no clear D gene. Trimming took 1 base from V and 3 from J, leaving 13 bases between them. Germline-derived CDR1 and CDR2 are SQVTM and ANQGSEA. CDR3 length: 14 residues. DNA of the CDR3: TGCAGCGTTGAAGTTATAGGCAGAGACTACGAGCAGTACTTC. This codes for CSVEVIGRDYEQYF.

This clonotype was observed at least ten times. The CDR3: CASTLAGGNLYNEQFF. The CDR3 DNA is TGTGCCAGCACACTAGCGGGGGGCAATCTTTACAATGAGCAGTTCTTC. The chain uses TRBV2 and TRBJ2-1; 12 nucleotides agree with TRBD2. Per germline, CDR1 SNHLY and CDR2 FYNNEI. This CDR3 is 16 amino acids long. J lost 4 bases, V lost 7 bases, and 8 bases had no gene match.

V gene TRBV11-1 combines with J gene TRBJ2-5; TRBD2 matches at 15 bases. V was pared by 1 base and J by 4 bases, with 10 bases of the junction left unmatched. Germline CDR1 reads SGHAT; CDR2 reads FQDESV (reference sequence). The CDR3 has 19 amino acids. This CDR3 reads CASSLEPGLAGGPRETQYF. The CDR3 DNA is TGTGCCAGCAGCTTAGAGCCCGGACTAGCGGGAGGGCCAAGAGAGACCCAGTACTTC.

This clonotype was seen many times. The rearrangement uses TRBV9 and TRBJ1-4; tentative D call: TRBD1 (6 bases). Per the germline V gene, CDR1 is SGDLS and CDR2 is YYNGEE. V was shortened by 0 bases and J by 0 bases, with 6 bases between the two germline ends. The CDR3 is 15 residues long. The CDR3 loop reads CASSVGQATNEKLFF. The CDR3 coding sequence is TGTGCCAGCAGCGTAGGACAGGCAACTAATGAAAAACTGTTTTTT.

The CDR3 DNA sequence: TGTGCCAGCAGTTTACTTCCAGGACAGGGCACAGATACGCAGTATTTT. This sequence encodes CASSLLPGQGTDTQYF. The rearrangement links TRBV28 to TRBJ2-3, with 7 bases that match TRBD1. Per the germline V gene, CDR1 is MDHEN and CDR2 is SYDVKM. The V gene end was trimmed by 2 bases and the J gene end by 1 base; junction bases not matched to a gene: 6. The CDR3 totals 16 residues. Filled out from reference TRBV28 and TRBJ2-3, the complete variable domain reads DVKVTQSSRYLVKRTGEKVFLECVQDMDHENMFWYRQDPGLGLRLIYFSYDVKMKEKGDIPEGYSVSREKKERFSLILESASTNQTSMYLCASSLLPGQGTDTQYFGPGTRLTVL.

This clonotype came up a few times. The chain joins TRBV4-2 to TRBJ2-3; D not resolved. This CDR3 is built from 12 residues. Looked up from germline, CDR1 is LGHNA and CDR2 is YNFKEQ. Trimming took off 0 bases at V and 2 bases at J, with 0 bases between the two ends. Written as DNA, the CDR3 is TGTGCCAGCAGCCAAGACACAGATACGCAGTATTTT. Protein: CASSQDTDTQYF.

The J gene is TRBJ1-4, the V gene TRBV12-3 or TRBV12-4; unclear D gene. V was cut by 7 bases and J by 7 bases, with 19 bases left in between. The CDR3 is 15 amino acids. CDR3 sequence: CASNPRGADGEKLFF. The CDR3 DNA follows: TGTGCCAGCAACCCGAGAGGAGCAGACGGTGAAAAACTGTTTTTT.

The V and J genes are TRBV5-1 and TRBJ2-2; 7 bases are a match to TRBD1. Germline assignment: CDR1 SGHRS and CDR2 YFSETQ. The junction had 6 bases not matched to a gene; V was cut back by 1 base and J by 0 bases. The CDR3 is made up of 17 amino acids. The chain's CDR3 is CASSLRAGTANTGELFF. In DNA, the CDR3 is TGCGCCAGCAGCTTGCGCGCAGGGACAGCGAACACCGGGGAGCTGTTTTTT.

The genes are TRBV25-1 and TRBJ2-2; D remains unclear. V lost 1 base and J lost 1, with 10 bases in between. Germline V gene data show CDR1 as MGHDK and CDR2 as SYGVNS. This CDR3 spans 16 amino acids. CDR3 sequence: CASSESLGKNTGELFF. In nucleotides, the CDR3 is TGTGCCAGCAGTGAATCTTTAGGGAAGAACACCGGGGAGCTGTTTTTT.

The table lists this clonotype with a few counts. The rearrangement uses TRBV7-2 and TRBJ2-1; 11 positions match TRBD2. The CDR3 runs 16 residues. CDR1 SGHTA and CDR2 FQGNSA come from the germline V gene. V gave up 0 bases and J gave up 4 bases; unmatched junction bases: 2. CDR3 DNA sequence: TGTGCCAGCAGCTTAGCAGCTAGCGGGGGGTACAATGAGCAGTTCTTC. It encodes CASSLAASGGYNEQFF.

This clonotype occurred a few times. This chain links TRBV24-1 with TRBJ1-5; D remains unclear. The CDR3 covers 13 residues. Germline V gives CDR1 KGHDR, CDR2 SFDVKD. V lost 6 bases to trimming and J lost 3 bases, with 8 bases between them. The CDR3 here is CATSWRNNQPQHF. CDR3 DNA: TGTGCCACCAGTTGGCGAAACAATCAGCCCCAGCATTTT.

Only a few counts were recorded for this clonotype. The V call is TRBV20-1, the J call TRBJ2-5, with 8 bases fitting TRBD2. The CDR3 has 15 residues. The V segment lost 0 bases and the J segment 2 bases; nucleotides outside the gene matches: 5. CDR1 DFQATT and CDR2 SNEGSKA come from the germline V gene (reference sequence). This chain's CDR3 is CSARDGGAPQETQYF. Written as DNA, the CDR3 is TGCAGTGCTAGAGACGGGGGGGCCCCTCAAGAGACCCAGTACTTC.

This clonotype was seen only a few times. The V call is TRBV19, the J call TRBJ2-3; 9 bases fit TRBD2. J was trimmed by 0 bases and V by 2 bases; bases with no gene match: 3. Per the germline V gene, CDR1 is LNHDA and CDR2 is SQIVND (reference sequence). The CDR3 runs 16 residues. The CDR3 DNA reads TGTGCCAGTAGTATATTAGCGGGGGATAGCACAGATACGCAGTATTTT. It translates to CASSILAGDSTDTQYF.

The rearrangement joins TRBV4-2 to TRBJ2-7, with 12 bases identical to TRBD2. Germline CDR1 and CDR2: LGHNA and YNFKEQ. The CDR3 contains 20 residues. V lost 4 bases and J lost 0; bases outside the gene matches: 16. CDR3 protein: CASSPQRILAGGHSSYEQYF. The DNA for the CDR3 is TGTGCCAGCAGCCCTCAACGGATACTAGCGGGGGGCCATAGCTCCTACGAGCAGTACTTC.

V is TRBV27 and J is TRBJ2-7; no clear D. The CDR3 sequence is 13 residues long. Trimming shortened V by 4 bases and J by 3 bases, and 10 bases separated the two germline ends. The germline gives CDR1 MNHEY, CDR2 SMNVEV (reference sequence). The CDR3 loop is CASSWAFGYEQYF. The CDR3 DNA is TGTGCCAGCAGTTGGGCATTCGGCTACGAGCAGTACTTC.

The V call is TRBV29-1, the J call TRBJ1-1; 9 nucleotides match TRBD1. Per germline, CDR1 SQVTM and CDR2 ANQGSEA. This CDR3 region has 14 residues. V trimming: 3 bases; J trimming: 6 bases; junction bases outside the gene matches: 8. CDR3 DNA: TGCAGCGTTGATTACAGGGGGCGATTCCCTGAAGCTTTCTTT. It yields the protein CSVDYRGRFPEAFF.

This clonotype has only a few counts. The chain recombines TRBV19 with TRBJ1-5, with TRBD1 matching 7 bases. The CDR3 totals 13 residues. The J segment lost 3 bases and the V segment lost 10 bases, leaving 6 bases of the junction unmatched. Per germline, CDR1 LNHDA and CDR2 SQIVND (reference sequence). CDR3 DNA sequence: TGTGCCATCTCAGGGGGTTTCAATCAGCCCCAGCATTTT. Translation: CAISGGFNQPQHF.

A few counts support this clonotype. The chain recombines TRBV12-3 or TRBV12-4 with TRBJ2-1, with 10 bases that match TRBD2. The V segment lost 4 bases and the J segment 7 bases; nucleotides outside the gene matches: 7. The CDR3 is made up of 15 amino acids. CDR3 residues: CASSSSGRGLNEQFF. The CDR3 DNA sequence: TGTGCCAGCAGTTCCAGCGGGAGGGGCCTGAATGAGCAGTTCTTC.

The CDR3 region has the DNA TGTGCCTCCACCCAAGATATCCTAGCGGGGAAAAAAGAGACCCAGTACTTC. Translating gives CASTQDILAGKKETQYF. The chain recombines TRBV3-1 with TRBJ2-5, with 9 bases that match TRBD2. The CDR3 has 17 residues. V dropped 11 bases and J dropped 3; count of bases not matched to a gene: 19. Germline V gene data show CDR1 as LGHDT and CDR2 as YNNKEL (reference sequence).

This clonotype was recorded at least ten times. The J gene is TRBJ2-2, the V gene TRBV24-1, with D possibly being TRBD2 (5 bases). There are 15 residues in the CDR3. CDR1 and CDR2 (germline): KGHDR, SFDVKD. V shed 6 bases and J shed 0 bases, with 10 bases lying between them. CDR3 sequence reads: CATSSGTANTGELFF. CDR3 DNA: TGTGCCACCAGTAGCGGAACAGCGAACACCGGGGAGCTGTTTTTT.

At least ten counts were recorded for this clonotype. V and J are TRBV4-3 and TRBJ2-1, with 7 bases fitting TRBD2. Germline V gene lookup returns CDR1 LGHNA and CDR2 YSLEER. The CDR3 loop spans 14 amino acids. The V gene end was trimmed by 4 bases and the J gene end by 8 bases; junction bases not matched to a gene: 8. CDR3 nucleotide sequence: TGCGCCAGCAGCCTCACTGGACTAGACGATGAGCAGTTCTTC. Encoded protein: CASSLTGLDDEQFF.

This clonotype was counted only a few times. The CDR3 here is CASSLDRAAYEQYF. CDR3 coding DNA: TGTGCCAGCAGCTTAGATCGAGCGGCCTACGAGCAGTACTTC. The J gene is TRBJ2-7, the V gene TRBV11-2; D might be TRBD2 (5 bases). Trimming left V 0 bases short and J 2 bases short, with 8 bases between. The germline V gene has CDR1 SGHAT and CDR2 FQNNGV. The CDR3 runs to 14 residues.

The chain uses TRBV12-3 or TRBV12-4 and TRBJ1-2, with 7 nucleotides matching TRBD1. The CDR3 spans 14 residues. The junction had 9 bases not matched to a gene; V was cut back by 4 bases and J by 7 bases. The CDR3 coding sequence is TGTGCCAGCAGTTCGAGGGTCCGACAGGGTGGCTACACCTTC. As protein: CASSSRVRQGGYTF.

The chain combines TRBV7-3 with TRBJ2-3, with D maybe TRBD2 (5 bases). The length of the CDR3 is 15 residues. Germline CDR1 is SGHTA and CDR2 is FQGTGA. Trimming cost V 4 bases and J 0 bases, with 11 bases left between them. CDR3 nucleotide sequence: TGTGCCAGCAGCTCTAGAGGGTCAAGCACAGATACGCAGTATTTT. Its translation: CASSSRGSSTDTQYF.

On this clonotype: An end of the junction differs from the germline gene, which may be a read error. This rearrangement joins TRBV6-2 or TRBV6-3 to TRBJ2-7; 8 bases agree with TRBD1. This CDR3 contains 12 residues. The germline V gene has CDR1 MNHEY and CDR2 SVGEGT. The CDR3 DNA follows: TGTGCCAGCAGTTACTCGAGACAGGGGATGAGCTTC. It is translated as CASSYSRQGMSF.

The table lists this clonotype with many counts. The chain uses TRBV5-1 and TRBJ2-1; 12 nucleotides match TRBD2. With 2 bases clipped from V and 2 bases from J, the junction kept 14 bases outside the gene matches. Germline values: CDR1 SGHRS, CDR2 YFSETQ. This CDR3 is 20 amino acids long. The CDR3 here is CASSFIAASGRALAYNEQFF. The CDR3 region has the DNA TGCGCCAGCAGCTTCATTGCCGCTAGCGGGAGGGCCTTGGCCTACAATGAGCAGTTCTTC.